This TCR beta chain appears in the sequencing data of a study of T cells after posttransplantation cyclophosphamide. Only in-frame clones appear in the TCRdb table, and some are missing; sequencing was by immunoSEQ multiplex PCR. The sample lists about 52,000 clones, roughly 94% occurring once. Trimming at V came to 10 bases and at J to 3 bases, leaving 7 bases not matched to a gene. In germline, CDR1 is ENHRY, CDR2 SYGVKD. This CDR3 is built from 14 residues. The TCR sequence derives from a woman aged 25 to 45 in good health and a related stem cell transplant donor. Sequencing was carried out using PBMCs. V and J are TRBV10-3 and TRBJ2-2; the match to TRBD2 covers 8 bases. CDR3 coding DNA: TGTGCCACAGCTCCGGGAGGGGACACCGGGGAGCTGTTTTTT. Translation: CATAPGGDTGELFF.